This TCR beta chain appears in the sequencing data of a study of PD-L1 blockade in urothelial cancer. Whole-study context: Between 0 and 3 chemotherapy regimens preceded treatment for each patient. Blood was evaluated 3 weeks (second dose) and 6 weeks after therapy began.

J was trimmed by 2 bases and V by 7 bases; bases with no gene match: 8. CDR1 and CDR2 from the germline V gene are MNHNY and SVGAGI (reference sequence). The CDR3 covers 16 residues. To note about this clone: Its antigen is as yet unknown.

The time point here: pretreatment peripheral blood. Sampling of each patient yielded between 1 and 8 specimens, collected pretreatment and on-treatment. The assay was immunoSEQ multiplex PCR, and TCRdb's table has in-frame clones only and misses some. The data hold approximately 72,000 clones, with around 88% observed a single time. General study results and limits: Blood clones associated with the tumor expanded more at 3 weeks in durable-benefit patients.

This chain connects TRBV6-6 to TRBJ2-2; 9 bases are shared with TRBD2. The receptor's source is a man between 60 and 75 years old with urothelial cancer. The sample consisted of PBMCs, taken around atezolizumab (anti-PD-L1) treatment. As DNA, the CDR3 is TGTGCCAGCAACCTTAGCGGGGGACCCAACACCGGGGAGCTGTTTTTT. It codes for CASNLSGGPNTGELFF.